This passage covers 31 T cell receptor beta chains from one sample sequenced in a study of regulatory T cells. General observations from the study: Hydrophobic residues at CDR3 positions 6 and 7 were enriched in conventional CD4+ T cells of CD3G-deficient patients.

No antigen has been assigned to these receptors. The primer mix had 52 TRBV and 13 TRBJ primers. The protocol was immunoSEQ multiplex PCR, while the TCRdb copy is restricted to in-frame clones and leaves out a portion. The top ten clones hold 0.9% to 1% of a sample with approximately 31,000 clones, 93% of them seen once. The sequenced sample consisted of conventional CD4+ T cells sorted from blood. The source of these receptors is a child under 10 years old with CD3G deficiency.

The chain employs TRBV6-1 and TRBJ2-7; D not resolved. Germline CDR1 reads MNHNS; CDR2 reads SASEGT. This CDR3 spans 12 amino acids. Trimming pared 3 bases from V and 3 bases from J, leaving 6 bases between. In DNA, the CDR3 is TGTGCCAGCAGTGAGTCAGGCTACGAGCAGTACTTC. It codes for CASSESGYEQYF.

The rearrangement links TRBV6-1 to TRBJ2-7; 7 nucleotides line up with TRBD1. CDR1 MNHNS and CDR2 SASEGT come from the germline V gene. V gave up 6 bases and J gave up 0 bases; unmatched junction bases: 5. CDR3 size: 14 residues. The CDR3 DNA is TGTGCCAGCAGCAGGGGGTATAGCTCCTACGAGCAGTACTTC. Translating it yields CASSRGYSSYEQYF.

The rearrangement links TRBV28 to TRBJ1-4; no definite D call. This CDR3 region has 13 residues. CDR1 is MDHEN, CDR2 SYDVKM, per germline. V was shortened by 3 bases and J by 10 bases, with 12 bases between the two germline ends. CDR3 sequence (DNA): TGTGCCAGCAGTTTTAGCCCCGACGGAAAACTGTTTTTT. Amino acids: CASSFSPDGKLFF.

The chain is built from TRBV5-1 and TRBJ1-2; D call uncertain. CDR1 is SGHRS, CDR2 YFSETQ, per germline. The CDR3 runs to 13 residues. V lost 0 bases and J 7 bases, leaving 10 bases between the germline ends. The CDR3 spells CASSLAEGSGYTF. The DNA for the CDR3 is TGCGCCAGCAGCTTGGCCGAAGGGAGTGGCTACACCTTC.

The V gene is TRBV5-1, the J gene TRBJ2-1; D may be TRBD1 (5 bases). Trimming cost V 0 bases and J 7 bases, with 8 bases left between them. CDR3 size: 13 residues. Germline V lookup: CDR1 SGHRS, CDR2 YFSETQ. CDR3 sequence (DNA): TGCGCCAGCAGCTTGGAGGGGCCAAATGAGCAGTTCTTC. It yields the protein CASSLEGPNEQFF. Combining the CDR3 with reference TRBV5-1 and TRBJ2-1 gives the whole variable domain KAGVTQTPRYLIKTRGQQVTLSCSPISGHRSVSWYQQTPGQGLQFLFEYFSETQRNKGNFPGRFSGRQFSNSRSEMNVSTLELGDSALYLCASSLEGPNEQFFGPGTRLTVL.

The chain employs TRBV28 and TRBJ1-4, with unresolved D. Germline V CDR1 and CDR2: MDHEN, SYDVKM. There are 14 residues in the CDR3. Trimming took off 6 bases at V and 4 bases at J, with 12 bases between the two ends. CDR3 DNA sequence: TGTGCCAGCAGCCCGCGGACCGTTAATGAAAAACTGTTTTTT. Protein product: CASSPRTVNEKLFF.

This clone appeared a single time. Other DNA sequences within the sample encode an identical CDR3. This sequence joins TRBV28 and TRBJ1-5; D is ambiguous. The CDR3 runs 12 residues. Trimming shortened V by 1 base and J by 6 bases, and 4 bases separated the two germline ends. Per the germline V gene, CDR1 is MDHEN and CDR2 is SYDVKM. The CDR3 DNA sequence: TGTGCCAGCAGTTTATATCTTCAGCCCCAGCATTTT. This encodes CASSLYLQPQHF.

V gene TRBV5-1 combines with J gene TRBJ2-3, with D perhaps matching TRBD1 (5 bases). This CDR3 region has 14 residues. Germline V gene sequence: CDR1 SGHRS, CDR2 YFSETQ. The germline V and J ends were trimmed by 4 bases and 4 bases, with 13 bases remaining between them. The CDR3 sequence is CASSPQTRADTQYF. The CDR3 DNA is TGCGCCAGCAGCCCCCAGACCAGGGCAGATACGCAGTATTTT.

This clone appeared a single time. The DNA of the CDR3 is TGTGCCAGCAGCTTAGGGTGGAGCTCCTACAATGAGCAGTTCTTC. Protein sequence: CASSLGWSSYNEQFF. The gene calls are TRBV7-9 and TRBJ2-1; no clear D gene. Germline CDR1 is SEHNR and CDR2 is FQNEAQ (reference sequence). CDR3 length: 15 residues. V dropped 1 base and J dropped 0 bases, with 7 bases sitting between them.

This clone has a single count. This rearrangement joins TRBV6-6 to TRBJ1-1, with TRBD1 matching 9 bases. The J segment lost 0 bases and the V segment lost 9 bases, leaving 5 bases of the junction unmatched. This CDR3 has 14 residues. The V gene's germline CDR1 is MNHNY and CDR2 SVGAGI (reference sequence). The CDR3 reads CASYRGQMNTEAFF. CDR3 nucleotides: TGTGCCAGTTACAGGGGGCAAATGAACACTGAAGCTTTCTTT.

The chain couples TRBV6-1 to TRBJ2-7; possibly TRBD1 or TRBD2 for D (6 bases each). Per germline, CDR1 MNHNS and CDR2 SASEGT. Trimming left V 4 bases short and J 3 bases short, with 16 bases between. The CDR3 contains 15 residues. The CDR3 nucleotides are TGTGCCAGCAGTGTCGGCGGGACAAGTATCTACGAGCAGTACTTC. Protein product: CASSVGGTSIYEQYF.

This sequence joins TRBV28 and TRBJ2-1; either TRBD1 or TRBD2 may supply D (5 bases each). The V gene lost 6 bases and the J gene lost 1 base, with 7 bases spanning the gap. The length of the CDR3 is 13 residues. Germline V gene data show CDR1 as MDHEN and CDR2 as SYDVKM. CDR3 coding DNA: TGTGCCAGCAGGAGGGGTTCCTACAATGAGCAGTTCTTC. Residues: CASRRGSYNEQFF.

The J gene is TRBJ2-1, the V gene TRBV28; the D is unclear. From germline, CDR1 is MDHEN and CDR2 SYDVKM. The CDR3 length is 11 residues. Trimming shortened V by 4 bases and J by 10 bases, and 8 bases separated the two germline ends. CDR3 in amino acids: CASSYLGEQFF. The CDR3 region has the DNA TGTGCCAGCAGTTACCTTGGGGAGCAGTTCTTC.

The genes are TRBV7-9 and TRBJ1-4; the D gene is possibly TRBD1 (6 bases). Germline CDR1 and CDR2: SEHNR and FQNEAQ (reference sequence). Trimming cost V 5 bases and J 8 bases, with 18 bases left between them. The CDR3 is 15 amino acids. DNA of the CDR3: TGTGCCAGCAGCCGGGGCCAGGGGAAGGGAGAAAAACTGTTTTTT. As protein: CASSRGQGKGEKLFF.

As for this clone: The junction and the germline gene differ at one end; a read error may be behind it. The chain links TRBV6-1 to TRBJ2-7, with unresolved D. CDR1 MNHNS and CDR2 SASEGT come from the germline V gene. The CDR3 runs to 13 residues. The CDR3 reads CASSEHRISLLKF. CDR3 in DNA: TGTGCCAGCAGTGAGCACCGGATTAGCCTATTAAAATTC.

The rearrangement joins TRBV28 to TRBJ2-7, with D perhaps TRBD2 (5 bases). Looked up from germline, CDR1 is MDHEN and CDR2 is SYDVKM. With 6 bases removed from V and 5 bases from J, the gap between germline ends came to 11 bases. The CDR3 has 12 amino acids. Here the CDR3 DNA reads TGTGCCAGCAGCTCAACTAGAAACGAGCAGTACTTC. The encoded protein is CASSSTRNEQYF.

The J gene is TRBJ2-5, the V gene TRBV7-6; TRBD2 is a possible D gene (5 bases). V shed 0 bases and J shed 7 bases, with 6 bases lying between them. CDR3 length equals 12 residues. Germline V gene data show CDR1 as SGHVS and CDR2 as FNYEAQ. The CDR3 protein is CASSLARGTQYF. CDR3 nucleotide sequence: TGTGCCAGCAGCTTAGCCCGGGGGACCCAGTACTTC.

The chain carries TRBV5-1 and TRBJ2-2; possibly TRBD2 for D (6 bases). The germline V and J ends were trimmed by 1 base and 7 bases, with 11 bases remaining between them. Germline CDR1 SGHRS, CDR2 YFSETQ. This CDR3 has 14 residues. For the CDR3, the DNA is TGCGCCAGCAGCTTGTACGGGAGCGGCGGGGAGCTGTTTTTT. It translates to CASSLYGSGGELFF.

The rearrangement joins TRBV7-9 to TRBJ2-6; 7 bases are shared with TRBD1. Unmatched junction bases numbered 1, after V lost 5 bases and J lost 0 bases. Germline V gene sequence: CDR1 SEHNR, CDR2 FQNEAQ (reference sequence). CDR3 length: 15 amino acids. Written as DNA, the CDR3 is TGTGCCAGCAGCCGGGACAGCTCTGGGGCCAACGTCCTGACTTTC. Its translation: CASSRDSSGANVLTF.

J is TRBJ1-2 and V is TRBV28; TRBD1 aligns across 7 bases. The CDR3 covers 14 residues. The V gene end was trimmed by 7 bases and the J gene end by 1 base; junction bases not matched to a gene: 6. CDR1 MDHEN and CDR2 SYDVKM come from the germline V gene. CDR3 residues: CASTRQGYNYGYTF. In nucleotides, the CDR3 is TGTGCCAGCACAAGACAGGGCTATAACTATGGCTACACCTTC.

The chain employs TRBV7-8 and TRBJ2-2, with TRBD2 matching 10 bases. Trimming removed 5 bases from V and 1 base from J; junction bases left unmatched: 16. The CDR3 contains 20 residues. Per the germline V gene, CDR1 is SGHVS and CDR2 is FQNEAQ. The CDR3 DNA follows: TGTGCCAGCAGCCCACGTTGGACTACTAGCGGGGTAGAGAACACCGGGGAGCTGTTTTTT. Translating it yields CASSPRWTTSGVENTGELFF.

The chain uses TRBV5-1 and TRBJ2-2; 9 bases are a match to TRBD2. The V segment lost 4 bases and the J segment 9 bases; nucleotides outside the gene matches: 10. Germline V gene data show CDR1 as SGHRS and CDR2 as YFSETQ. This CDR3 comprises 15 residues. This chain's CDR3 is CASSLESGTSRELFF. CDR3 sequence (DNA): TGCGCCAGCAGCCTCGAGTCCGGGACTAGCCGGGAGCTGTTTTTT.

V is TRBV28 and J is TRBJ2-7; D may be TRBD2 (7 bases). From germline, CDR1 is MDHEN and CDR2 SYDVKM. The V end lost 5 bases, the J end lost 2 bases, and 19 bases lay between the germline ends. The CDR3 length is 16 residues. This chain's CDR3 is CASSSGGGGRPYEQYF. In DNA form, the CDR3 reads TGTGCCAGCAGTAGCGGAGGGGGGGGGCGGCCCTACGAGCAGTACTTC. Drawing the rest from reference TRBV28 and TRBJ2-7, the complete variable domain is DVKVTQSSRYLVKRTGEKVFLECVQDMDHENMFWYRQDPGLGLRLIYFSYDVKMKEKGDIPEGYSVSREKKERFSLILESASTNQTSMYLCASSSGGGGRPYEQYFGPGTRLTVT.

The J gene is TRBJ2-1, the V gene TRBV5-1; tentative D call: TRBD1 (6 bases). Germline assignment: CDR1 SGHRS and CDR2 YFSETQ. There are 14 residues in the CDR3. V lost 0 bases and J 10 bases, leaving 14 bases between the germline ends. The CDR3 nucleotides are TGCGCCAGCAGCTTGGACGGAGTCACAGGGGAGCAGTTCTTC. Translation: CASSLDGVTGEQFF. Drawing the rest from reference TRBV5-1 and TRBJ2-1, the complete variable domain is KAGVTQTPRYLIKTRGQQVTLSCSPISGHRSVSWYQQTPGQGLQFLFEYFSETQRNKGNFPGRFSGRQFSNSRSEMNVSTLELGDSALYLCASSLDGVTGEQFFGPGTRLTVL.

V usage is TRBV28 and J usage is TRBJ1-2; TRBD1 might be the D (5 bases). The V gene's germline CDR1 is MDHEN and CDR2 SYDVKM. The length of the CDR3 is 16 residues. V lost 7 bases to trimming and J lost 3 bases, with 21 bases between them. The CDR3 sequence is CASTPAGTPSHYGYTF. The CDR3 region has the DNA TGTGCCAGCACCCCTGCGGGGACTCCCTCCCACTATGGCTACACCTTC.

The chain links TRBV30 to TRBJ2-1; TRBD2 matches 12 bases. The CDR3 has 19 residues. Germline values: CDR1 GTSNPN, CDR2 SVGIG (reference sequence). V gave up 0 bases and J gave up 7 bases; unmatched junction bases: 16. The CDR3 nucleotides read TGTGCCTGGAGTGTAAAGACTAGCGGGAGAAAGAGCTGGGGGAATGAGCAGTTCTTC. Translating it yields CAWSVKTSGRKSWGNEQFF.

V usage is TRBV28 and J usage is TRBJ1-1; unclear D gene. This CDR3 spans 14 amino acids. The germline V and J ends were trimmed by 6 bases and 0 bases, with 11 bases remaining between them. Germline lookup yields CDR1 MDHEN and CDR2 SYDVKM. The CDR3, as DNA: TGTGCCAGCAGCCGGACCCTCATGAACACTGAAGCTTTCTTT. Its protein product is CASSRTLMNTEAFF.

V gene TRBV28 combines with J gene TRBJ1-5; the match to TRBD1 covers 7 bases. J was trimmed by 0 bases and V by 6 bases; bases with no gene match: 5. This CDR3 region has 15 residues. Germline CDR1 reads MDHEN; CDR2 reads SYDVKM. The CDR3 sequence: CASSQTGFSNQPQHF. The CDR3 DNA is TGTGCCAGCAGCCAGACAGGGTTTAGCAATCAGCCCCAGCATTTT.

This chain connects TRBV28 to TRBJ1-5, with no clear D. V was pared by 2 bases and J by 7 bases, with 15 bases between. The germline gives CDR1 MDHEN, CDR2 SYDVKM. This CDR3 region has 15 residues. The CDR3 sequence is CASSLVGQGRQPQHF. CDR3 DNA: TGTGCCAGCAGTTTAGTTGGCCAAGGGCGGCAGCCCCAGCATTTT.

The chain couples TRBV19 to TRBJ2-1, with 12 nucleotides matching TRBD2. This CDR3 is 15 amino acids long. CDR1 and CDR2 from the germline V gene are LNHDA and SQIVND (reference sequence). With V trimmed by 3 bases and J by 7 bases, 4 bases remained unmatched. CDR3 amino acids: CASSIVLAGGNEQFF. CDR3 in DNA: TGTGCCAGTAGTATCGTGCTAGCGGGAGGGAATGAGCAGTTCTTC.

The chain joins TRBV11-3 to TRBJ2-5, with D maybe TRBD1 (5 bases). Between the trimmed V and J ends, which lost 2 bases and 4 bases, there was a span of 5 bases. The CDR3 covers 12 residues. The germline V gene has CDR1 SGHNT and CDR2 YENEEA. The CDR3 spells CASSLQGETQYF. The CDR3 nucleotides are TGTGCCAGCAGCTTACAGGGAGAGACCCAGTACTTC. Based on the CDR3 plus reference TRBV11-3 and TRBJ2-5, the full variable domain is EAGVVQSPRYKIIEKKQPVAFWCNPISGHNTLYWYLQNLGQGPELLIRYENEEAVDDSQLPKDRFSAERLKGVDSTLKIQPAELGDSAVYLCASSLQGETQYFGPGTRLLVL.